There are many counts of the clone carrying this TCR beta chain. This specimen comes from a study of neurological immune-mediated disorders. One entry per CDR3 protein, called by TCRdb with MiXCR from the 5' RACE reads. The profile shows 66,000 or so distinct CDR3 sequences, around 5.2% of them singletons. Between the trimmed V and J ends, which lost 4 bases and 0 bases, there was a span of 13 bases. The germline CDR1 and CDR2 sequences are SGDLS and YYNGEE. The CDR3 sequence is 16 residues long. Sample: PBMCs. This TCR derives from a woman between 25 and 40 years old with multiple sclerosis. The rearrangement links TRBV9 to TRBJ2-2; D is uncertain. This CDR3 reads CASSPRASSNTGELFF. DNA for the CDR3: TGTGCCAGCAGCCCACGGGCCTCCTCGAACACCGGGGAGCTGTTTTTT.